These 4 T cell receptor beta chains originate from one sample sequenced in a study of cytomegalovirus exposure and HLA in healthy donors. Researchers ran the PCR with 60 Vbeta and 13 Jbeta primers. Generated by immunoSEQ multiplex PCR, the TCRdb table keeps only in-frame clones and is missing some. Counted here are 200,000 or so clones, over 75% occurring once; the ten biggest clones make up roughly 1.9%. The sample comprised PBMCs. All receptors come from a man aged 18 to 30 in good health and CMV-seronegative.

V is TRBV7-9 and J is TRBJ1-2, with TRBD1 matching 9 bases. With 4 bases clipped from V and 4 bases from J, the junction kept 1 base outside the gene matches. The CDR3 runs 13 residues. Germline values: CDR1 SEHNR, CDR2 FQNEAQ (reference sequence). CDR3 sequence reads: CASSSGQGYGYTF. The CDR3 coding sequence is TGTGCCAGCAGCTCGGGACAGGGCTATGGCTACACCTTC.

The chain carries TRBV5-1 and TRBJ2-5, with D possibly TRBD2 on 5 matching bases. The CDR3 extends over 13 amino acids. V was pared by 4 bases and J by 1 base, with 8 bases between. Germline CDR1 SGHRS, CDR2 YFSETQ. CDR3 DNA: TGCGCCAGCAGCGCGGGCCTCCAAGAGACCCAGTACTTC. This codes for CASSAGLQETQYF.

This chain uses TRBV4-3 with TRBJ2-4; 8 bases are shared with TRBD2. The CDR3 length is 14 residues. Germline V gives CDR1 LGHNA, CDR2 YSLEER. The junction had 5 bases not matched to a gene; V was cut back by 4 bases and J by 6 bases. The CDR3 region is CASSRGGFPNIQYF. The CDR3 DNA reads as TGCGCCAGCAGCCGCGGGGGGTTCCCAAACATTCAGTACTTC.

CDR3 sequence (DNA): TGCGCCAGCAGCCAACTACCGGGGGATGAGCAGTTCTTC. It specifies CASSQLPGDEQFF. This rearrangement joins TRBV4-3 to TRBJ2-1, with a tentative D call TRBD2 (6 bases). Between the trimmed V and J ends, which lost 2 bases and 8 bases, there was a span of 10 bases. Germline loops: CDR1 LGHNA, CDR2 YSLEER. This CDR3 contains 13 residues.